These T cell receptor beta chains were read from a single sample in a study of patients and donors after allogeneic stem cell transplantation. TCRdb used MiXCR to reprocess the RT-PCR reads, holding one entry per CDR3 protein. The data show fewer than 500,000 distinct CDR3 sequences, under 20% seen once. The sample consisted of blood, either unsorted or a sorted T cell fraction (not recorded which). These receptors were taken from a human donor who was either an allogeneic HSCT recipient or a stem cell or donor lymphocyte infusion donor (not recorded which). It is not recorded whose cells these are; they may come from a transplant donor. CDR3s include the opening cysteine and the closing phenylalanine or tryptophan. The D gene is left open where the match is weak. Clone size is not always given. Where it is, it says once, few, many or a class for expanded clones.

v_gene	j_gene	abundance	d_gene	len	CDR3nt	CDR3aa
TRBV6-5	TRBJ1-1	.	.	15	TGTGCCAGCAGTTACCACCGGTCCCCGGCGGGTGAAGCTTTCTTT	CASSYHRSPAGEAFF
TRBV10-3	TRBJ2-5	few	TRBD1	15	TGTGCCATCAGTGATAACGCCAGGGGGTGGGAGACCCAGTACTTC	CAISDNARGWETQYF
TRBV25-1	TRBJ1-5	.	TRBD1	16	TGTGCCAGCAGTGAGGCGGACAGGCTGGGAAATCAGCCCCAGCATTTT	CASSEADRLGNQPQHF
TRBV20-1	TRBJ2-5	many	TRBD2	14	TGCAGTGCTAGAGATTTAGCGGGGGCCGAGACCCAGTACTTC	CSARDLAGAETQYF
TRBV4-3	TRBJ2-1	many	TRBD1	15	TGCGCCAGCAGCCAAGCGCGAGGGGGCAACAATGAGCAGTTCTTC	CASSQARGGNNEQFF
TRBV20-1	TRBJ1-4	few	.	13	TGCAGTGCCAGGCGAACAACTAATGAAAAACTGTTTTTT	CSARRTTNEKLFF
TRBV20-1	TRBJ1-1	.	.	11	TGCAGTGGAGGATGGGGCACTGAAGCTTTCTTT	CSGGWGTEAFF
TRBV7-8	TRBJ1-2	few	.	14	TGTGCCAGCAGCTCCACTGGTACCAGAGGAGGCTACACCTTC	CASSSTGTRGGYTF
TRBV6-2/TRBV6-3	TRBJ2-7	.	TRBD1	16	TGTGCCAGCAGTGACCCGGGACAGGGTTTTATCCACGAGCAGTACTTC	CASSDPGQGFIHEQYF
TRBV7-2	TRBJ1-3	.	.	14	TGTGCCAGCAGCTTAGGACAGGCCCTCTACACCATATATTTT	CASSLGQALYTIYF
TRBV5-1	TRBJ2-2	.	.	16	TGCGCCAGCAGCTCGCAACTCCTGGGCTATTTTGGGGAGCTGTTTTTT	CASSSQLLGYFGELFF
TRBV20-1	TRBJ2-5	few	.	12	TGCAGCAGCAAAAGACTGGGCGAGACCCAGTACTTC	CSSKRLGETQYF
TRBV3-1	TRBJ2-1	few	.	15	TGTGCCAGCAGCCAATACGCGTCCGGCCTCAATGAGCAGTTCTTC	CASSQYASGLNEQFF
TRBV6-1	TRBJ1-6	.	.	15	TGTGCCAGCAGTGAAAGTTGGGGGGGTTTGACACCCCTCCACTTT	CASSESWGGLTPLHF
TRBV10-2	TRBJ2-3	many	.	14	TGCGCCAGCAGTGAAGGGGCCTCCACAGATACGCAGTATTTT	CASSEGASTDTQYF
TRBV20-1	TRBJ2-5	.	.	17	TGCAGTCCCGGAGTGCTAGAGGAATGGGGAGGCGGCGAGACCCAGTACTTC	CSPGVLEEWGGGETQYF
TRBV11-2	TRBJ1-1	.	.	13	TGTGCCAGCAGCTTAGCCCCGGGCCATGAAGCTTTCTTT	CASSLAPGHEAFF
TRBV5-1	TRBJ1-2	.	.	14	TGCGCCAGCAGCTTGGAACACGGACTCAGGGGCTACACCTTC	CASSLEHGLRGYTF
TRBV6-5	TRBJ2-2	few	.	14	TGTGCCAGCAGTTACTCTGGGGTGTCCGGGGAGCTGTTTTTT	CASSYSGVSGELFF
TRBV6-2/TRBV6-3	TRBJ1-1	.	.	12	TGTGCCAGCAGTGAGTACCTCGAGGAAGCTTTCTTT	CASSEYLEEAFF
TRBV19	TRBJ2-7	.	.	14	TGTGCCAGTAGTATAACCAGGGGTAGCTACGAGCAGTACTTC	CASSITRGSYEQYF
TRBV5-4	TRBJ2-6	few	.	15	TGTGCCAGCAGCTTCAGGCCCATGAAGGCCAACGTCCTGACTTTC	CASSFRPMKANVLTF
TRBV20-1	TRBJ1-1	.	TRBD1	16	TGCAGTGCTAGAGATCCGAGAAGGGGGCGCTTGACTGAAGCTTTCTTT	CSARDPRRGRLTEAFF
TRBV20-1	TRBJ2-7	.	.	16	TGCAGTGCTAAATCGACCCCGGGACTCCCTTTCGGCGAGCAGTACTTC	CSAKSTPGLPFGEQYF
TRBV30	TRBJ1-5	many	TRBD1	15	TGTGCCTGGAGTTTTGGACAGGTGGGCAATCAGCCCCAGCATTTT	CAWSFGQVGNQPQHF
TRBV6-5	TRBJ2-3	.	TRBD1	14	TGTGCCAGCAGTTCCGGACAGGTTGTGGATACGCAGTATTTT	CASSSGQVVDTQYF
TRBV13	TRBJ2-2	few	TRBD1	16	TGTGCCAGCAGCCGTGGGACAGCCACCAACACCGGGGAGCTGTTTTTT	CASSRGTATNTGELFF
TRBV7-9	TRBJ2-7	.	.	13	TGTGCCAGCAGCTTAATCGGGACTCACGAGCAGTACTTC	CASSLIGTHEQYF
TRBV12-3/TRBV12-4	TRBJ2-5	few	.	14	TGTGCCAGCAGTTTATTCAAACCCCAAGAGACCCAGTACTTC	CASSLFKPQETQYF
TRBV5-1	TRBJ1-1	.	.	14	TGCGCCAGCAGCACTGACGGAGTAAACACTGAAGCTTTCTTT	CASSTDGVNTEAFF
TRBV20-1	TRBJ1-1	once	.	14	TGCAGTGCTAGAAGACAGGCTGTATTGACTGAAGCTTTCTTT	CSARRQAVLTEAFF
TRBV10-3	TRBJ1-6	many	.	14	TGTGCCATCAGTGAGTCGGTGGGTAATTCACCCCTCCACTTT	CAISESVGNSPLHF
TRBV12-3/TRBV12-4	TRBJ1-1	few	.	12	TGTGCCAGCAGTTTGAGAAGGTCCCAAGCTTTCTTT	CASSLRRSQAFF
TRBV7-9	TRBJ1-2	.	.	16	TGTGCCAGCAGCTTATGGGATGCAGGGTTAAACTATGGCTACACCTTC	CASSLWDAGLNYGYTF
TRBV6-2/TRBV6-3	TRBJ1-5	few	.	14	TGTGCCAGCAGTTACATGAGGAGCAATCAGCCCCAGCATTTT	CASSYMRSNQPQHF
TRBV20-1	TRBJ2-5	.	TRBD1	13	TGCAGTGGCCTCCGGGACAGCCAAGAGACCCAGTACTTC	CSGLRDSQETQYF
TRBV5-1	TRBJ2-1	.	TRBD2	16	TGCGCCAGCAGCTCGTTTAGCGGGAGGGCCAGGAATGAGCAGTTCTTC	CASSSFSGRARNEQFF
TRBV20-1	TRBJ2-7	.	TRBD2	16	TGCAGTGCTAGAGATCCAGCGGGAGGATTCTCCTACGAGCAGTACTTC	CSARDPAGGFSYEQYF
TRBV5-1	TRBJ1-1	.	.	16	TGCGCCAGCAGCTTGGAAGGTCGGGTTTCCGACACTGAAGCTTTCTTT	CASSLEGRVSDTEAFF
TRBV24-1	TRBJ2-5	.	.	15	TGTGCCACCAGTGATTTGGAGGTGCCGGGAGAGACCCAGTACTTC	CATSDLEVPGETQYF
TRBV7-8	TRBJ2-1	.	.	15	TGTGCCAGCATCGCGACGGGGAGGACCTACAATGAGCAGTTCTTC	CASIATGRTYNEQFF
TRBV3-1	TRBJ2-1	few	TRBD2	18	TGTGCCAGCAGCCAAGAATTATTAGCTCGGGAGGGCCGAGCTGAGCAGTTCTTC	CASSQELLAREGRAEQFF
TRBV4-1	TRBJ2-2	few	.	19	TGCGCCAGCAGCCGGGCCGTGACAGGACGTGCGAGATTCACCGGGGAGCTGTTTTTT	CASSRAVTGRARFTGELFF
TRBV3-1	TRBJ2-2	many	.	11	TGTGCCTCCCAGTGGCACGGGGAGCTGTTTTTT	CASQWHGELFF
TRBV5-6	TRBJ2-3	few	.	14	TGTGCCAGCAGCTTGGGCCGGGTGGGAGATACGCAGTATTTT	CASSLGRVGDTQYF
TRBV18	TRBJ2-1	.	.	16	TGTGCCAGCTCTACCCGAGGGGGGGGATACGGCAATGAGCAGTTCTTC	CASSTRGGGYGNEQFF
TRBV9	TRBJ2-1	.	TRBD2	16	TGTGCCAGCAGCGCCCGATGGGGACTAACCGACAATGAGCAGTTCTTC	CASSARWGLTDNEQFF
TRBV7-2	TRBJ2-7	.	TRBD1	14	TGTGCCAGCAGCTTCTCACAGGGGGGATACGAGCAGTACTTC	CASSFSQGGYEQYF
TRBV20-1	TRBJ2-6	.	.	20	TGCAGTGCTAGATTCAGGGGGGGTCTCCCCATCATTGGTGGGGCCAACGTCCTGACTTTC	CSARFRGGLPIIGGANVLTF
TRBV19	TRBJ2-7	.	.	13	TGTGCCAGTAGTCTAACTATCTCCTACGAGCAGTACTTC	CASSLTISYEQYF
TRBV5-1	TRBJ2-7	few	.	14	TGCGCCAGCAGCTTCATCGGGACGACGGGGGAGCAGTACTTC	CASSFIGTTGEQYF